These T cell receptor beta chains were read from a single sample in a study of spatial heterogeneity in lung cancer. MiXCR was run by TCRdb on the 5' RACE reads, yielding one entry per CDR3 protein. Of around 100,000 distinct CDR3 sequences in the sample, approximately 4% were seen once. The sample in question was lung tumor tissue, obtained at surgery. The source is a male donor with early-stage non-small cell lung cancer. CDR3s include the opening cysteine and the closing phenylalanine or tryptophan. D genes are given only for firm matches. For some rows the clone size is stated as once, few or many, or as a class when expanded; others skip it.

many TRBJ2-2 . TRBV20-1 CSARDRRPGELFF TGCAGTGCTAGAGATCGGCGTCCCGGGGAGCTGTTTTTT
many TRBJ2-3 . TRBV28 CASSFRLTDTQYF TGTGCCAGCAGTTTCCGCCTCACAGATACGCAGTATTTT
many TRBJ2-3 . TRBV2 CASSEAHRDTQYF TGTGCCAGCAGTGAAGCGCACAGGGATACGCAGTATTTT
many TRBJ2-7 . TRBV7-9 CASSDGPLAGKEDEQYF TGTGCCAGCAGCGACGGGCCGTTGGCGGGAAAAGAAGACGAGCAGTACTTC
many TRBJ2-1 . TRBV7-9 CASSLVQGQNNEQFF TGTGCCAGCAGCTTAGTACAGGGTCAGAACAATGAGCAGTTCTTC
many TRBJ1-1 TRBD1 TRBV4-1 CASSHRRDREIPNTEAFF TGCGCCAGCAGCCACAGACGGGACAGGGAAATCCCGAACACTGAAGCTTTCTTT
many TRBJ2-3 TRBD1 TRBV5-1 CASRRTGLDTQYF TGCGCCAGCAGGCGGACAGGGCTCGATACGCAGTATTTT
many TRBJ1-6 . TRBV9 CASSNGISPLHF TGTGCCAGCAGCAATGGAATTTCACCCCTCCACTTT
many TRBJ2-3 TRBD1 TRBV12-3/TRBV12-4 CASRGQGAPDTQYF TGTGCCAGCAGGGGACAGGGGGCACCAGATACGCAGTATTTT
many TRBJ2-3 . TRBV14 CASSWTSVADTQYF TGTGCCAGCAGCTGGACTTCTGTGGCAGATACGCAGTATTTT
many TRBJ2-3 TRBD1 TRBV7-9 CASSFRDRRLGDTQYF TGTGCCAGCAGCTTTCGGGACAGGCGGCTTGGAGATACGCAGTATTTT
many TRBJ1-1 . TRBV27 CASSPYRGIGPNTEAFF TGTGCCAGCAGTCCCTATCGTGGTATAGGGCCGAACACTGAAGCTTTCTTT
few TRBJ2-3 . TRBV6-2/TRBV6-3 CASSRQGTDTQYF TGTGCCAGCAGTCGACAGGGCACAGATACGCAGTATTTT
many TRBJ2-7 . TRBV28 CASTRGGSPYDEQYF TGTGCCAGCACAAGGGGGGGTAGTCCTTACGACGAGCAGTACTTC
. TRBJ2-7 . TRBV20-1 CSARDPSSYEQYF TGCAGTGCTAGAGATCCCTCCTCGTACGAGCAGTACTTC
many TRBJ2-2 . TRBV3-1 CASSQGGTGELFF TGTGCCAGCAGCCAAGGTGGGACCGGGGAGCTGTTTTTT
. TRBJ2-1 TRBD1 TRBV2 CASRLQGAGNEQFF TGTGCCAGCAGGTTACAGGGGGCCGGGAATGAGCAGTTCTTC
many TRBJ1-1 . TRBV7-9 CASSAGRTEAFF TGTGCCAGCAGTGCAGGTCGCACTGAAGCTTTCTTT
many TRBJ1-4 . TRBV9 CASSPDSVRVEKLFF TGTGCCAGCAGCCCGGACAGCGTAAGAGTTGAAAAACTGTTTTTT
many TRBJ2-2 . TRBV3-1 CASSPRTDYTGELFF TGTGCCAGCAGCCCCAGGACTGATTACACCGGGGAGCTGTTTTTT
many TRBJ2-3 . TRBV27 CASSSYRDGDTQYF TGTGCCAGCAGTTCCTACAGGGATGGAGATACGCAGTATTTT
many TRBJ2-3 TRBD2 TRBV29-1 CSISGISGDTQYF TGCAGCATCAGCGGGATATCGGGGGATACGCAGTATTTT
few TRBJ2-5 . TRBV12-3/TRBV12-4 CASRPTGGEETQYF TGTGCCAGCAGACCGACAGGAGGCGAAGAGACCCAGTACTTC
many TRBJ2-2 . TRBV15 CATSRDHSGGELFF TGTGCCACCAGCAGAGATCACAGCGGCGGGGAGCTGTTTTTT
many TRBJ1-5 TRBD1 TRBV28 CASSLVGQGNQPQHF TGTGCCAGCAGTTTAGTGGGACAGGGGAATCAGCCCCAGCATTTT
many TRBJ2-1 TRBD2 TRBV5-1 CASSLGARGRDEQFF TGCGCCAGCAGCTTGGGGGCCCGCGGGAGGGATGAGCAGTTCTTC
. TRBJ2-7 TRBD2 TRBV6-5 CASRDRSGGHEQYF TGTGCCAGCAGAGATCGGAGCGGGGGACACGAGCAGTACTTC
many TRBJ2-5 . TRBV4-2 CASSQEAANQETQYF TGTGCCAGCAGCCAAGAGGCAGCGAACCAAGAGACCCAGTACTTC
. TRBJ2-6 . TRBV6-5 CASRGHWGPSGANVLTF TGTGCCAGCAGAGGACATTGGGGGCCTTCTGGGGCCAACGTCCTGACTTTC
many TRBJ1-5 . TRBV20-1 CSASQGGDQPQHF TGCAGTGCTAGCCAAGGGGGGGATCAGCCCCAGCATTTT
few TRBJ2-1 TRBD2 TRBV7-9 CASTLLAGVYNEQFF TGTGCCAGCACCCTCCTAGCGGGTGTCTACAATGAGCAGTTCTTC
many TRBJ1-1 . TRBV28 CASSSLDGPGMNTEAFF TGTGCCAGCAGTTCCCTTGATGGTCCGGGGATGAACACTGAAGCTTTCTTT
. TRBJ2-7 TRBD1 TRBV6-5 CASTRGQGEQYF TGTGCCAGCACCCGGGGACAGGGCGAGCAGTACTTC
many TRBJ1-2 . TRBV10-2 CASRGTPRALNYGYTF TGCGCCAGCAGAGGGACGCCACGGGCCCTTAACTATGGCTACACCTTC
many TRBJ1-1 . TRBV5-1 CSSSEQGLEAFF TGCTCGAGCTCTGAACAGGGCCTTGAAGCTTTCTTT
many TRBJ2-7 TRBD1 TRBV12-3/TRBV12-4 CASSFQQGIGYEQYF TGTGCCAGCAGCTTTCAACAGGGGATAGGGTACGAGCAGTACTTC
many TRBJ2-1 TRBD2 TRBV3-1 CASSQDSGRAQFF TGTGCCAGCAGCCAAGATAGCGGGAGGGCGCAGTTCTTC
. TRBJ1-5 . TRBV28 CATYGRLGQPQHF TGTGCCACCTATGGGAGGCTGGGTCAGCCCCAGCATTTT
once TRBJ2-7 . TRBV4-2 CASSPLGGDLGEQYF TGTGCCAGCAGCCCCCTCGGAGGGGACTTGGGCGAGCAGTACTTC
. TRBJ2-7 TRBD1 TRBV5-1 CASSYSGTATSYEQYF TGCGCCAGCAGCTACTCCGGGACAGCCACGTCCTACGAGCAGTACTTC
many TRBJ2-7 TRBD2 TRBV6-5 CASCIAGGNEQYF TGTGCCAGCTGTATAGCGGGAGGGAACGAGCAGTACTTC
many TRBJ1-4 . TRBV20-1 CSARGVSTNEKLFF TGCAGTGCCAGAGGGGTTTCTACTAATGAAAAACTGTTTTTT
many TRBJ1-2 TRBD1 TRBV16 CASSQSRQGSLYGYTF TGTGCCAGCAGCCAATCGAGACAGGGGTCCCTTTATGGCTACACCTTC
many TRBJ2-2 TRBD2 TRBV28 CATRTSGKPPHPGELFF TGTGCCACCCGGACTAGCGGGAAGCCCCCCCACCCCGGGGAGCTGTTTTTT
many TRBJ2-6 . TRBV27 CASSIGSGANVLTF TGTGCCAGCAGTATCGGTTCTGGGGCCAACGTCCTGACTTTC
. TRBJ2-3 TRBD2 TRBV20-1 CSARRLAESTDTQYF TGCAGTGCTAGACGGCTAGCGGAAAGCACAGATACGCAGTATTTT
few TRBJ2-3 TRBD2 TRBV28 CASKGLAFGDTQYF TGTGCCAGCAAGGGACTAGCGTTTGGAGATACGCAGTATTTT
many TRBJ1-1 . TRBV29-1 CSVVGFGTEAFF TGCAGCGTTGTGGGGTTCGGCACTGAAGCTTTCTTT
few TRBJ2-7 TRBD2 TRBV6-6 CASSRPLAGVAYEQYF TGTGCCAGCAGTAGGCCTCTAGCGGGAGTAGCCTACGAGCAGTACTTC
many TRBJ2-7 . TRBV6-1 CASSEVRREQYF TGTGCCAGCAGTGAAGTCCGGAGGGAGCAGTACTTC
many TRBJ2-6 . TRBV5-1 CASSKRTVNSGANVLTF TGCGCCAGCAGCAAACGGACGGTAAACTCTGGGGCCAACGTCCTGACTTTC
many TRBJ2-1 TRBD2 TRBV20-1 CSATGTSGWYEQFF TGCAGTGCCACCGGGACTAGCGGGTGGTATGAGCAGTTCTTC
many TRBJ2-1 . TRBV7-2 CASSLYRVNEQFF TGTGCCAGCAGCTTGTACAGGGTCAATGAGCAGTTCTTC
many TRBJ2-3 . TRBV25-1 CASSEWGRVTDTQYF TGTGCCAGCAGTGAATGGGGTAGAGTCACAGATACGCAGTATTTT
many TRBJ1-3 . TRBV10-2 CASSSRGAGNTIYF TGCGCCAGCAGCTCAAGGGGAGCGGGAAACACCATATATTTT